The source of this TCR beta chain is a study of glioma-infiltrating T cells. Study-level points and caveats: Above-expected tissue-blood divergence occurred in all gliomas, most in low-grade ones. Only very few CDR3 sequences appeared in both tissue and blood.

This clonotype was seen repeatedly, ten times or more. Its antigen is currently unknown. Using RNA template, CDR3s of TCR alpha and beta were amplified with iRepertoire arm-PCR. Tissue mRNA or PBMC total RNA, 100-400 ng, went into one-step reverse transcription and amplification. Each CDR3 protein gets one entry after TCRdb re-called the multiplex PCR reads with MiXCR. Of about 210,000 distinct CDR3 sequences listed, more than 25% are singletons. The specimen sequenced was glioma tissue, nonneoplastic brain tissue, or PBMCs (not recorded which). The receptor was derived from a human donor with low-grade glioma or glioblastoma, undergoing nonglioma brain surgery, or in good health (not recorded which).

CDR3 in DNA: TGTGCCAGCAGTACACGGGTCCTTAGCGGGAGAAGCTCCTACGAGCAGTACTTC. This gives the protein CASSTRVLSGRSSYEQYF. The V gene is TRBV6-1, the J gene TRBJ2-7, with 9 bases aligning to TRBD2. There are 18 residues in the CDR3. V was pared by 5 bases and J by 0 bases, with 14 bases of the junction left unmatched. Looked up from germline, CDR1 is MNHNS and CDR2 is SASEGT.